Below are 12 T cell receptor beta chains sequenced from a single sample in a study of T cell responses to AZD1222 COVID-19 vaccine. The repertoire was sequenced with immunoSEQ multiplex PCR; TCRdb's copy has only in-frame clones and lacks some. The sample consists of roughly 150,000 clones, roughly 92% of them appearing once. Sequencing was performed on peripheral blood, taken on day 0 of AZD1222 vaccination. These receptors were obtained from an adult in good health.

The J gene is TRBJ2-1, the V gene TRBV5-1; 13 bases are a match to TRBD2. The germline gives CDR1 SGHRS, CDR2 YFSETQ. J gave up 7 bases and V 2 bases, and 9 bases lay outside the gene matches. This CDR3 is 17 amino acids long. The CDR3 spells CASSLGLTSGGQNEQFF. The CDR3 coding sequence is TGCGCCAGCAGCTTAGGGCTGACTAGCGGGGGGCAGAATGAGCAGTTCTTC.

In this sample, this clone turned up once. The chain carries TRBV30 and TRBJ2-4, with a weak D call TRBD1 (6 bases). Per germline, CDR1 GTSNPN and CDR2 SVGIG (reference sequence). CDR3 length: 13 residues. Between the trimmed V and J ends, which lost 7 bases and 0 bases, there was a span of 10 bases. The CDR3 DNA reads as TGTGCCTATCTGGACAGAGCCAAAAACATTCAGTACTTC. Translated, it gives CAYLDRAKNIQYF.

This clone appeared once. The chain combines TRBV27 with TRBJ1-5; TRBD1 aligns across 7 bases. The length of the CDR3 is 15 residues. With 6 bases clipped from V and 2 bases from J, the junction kept 7 bases outside the gene matches. Germline CDR1 and CDR2: MNHEY and SMNVEV (reference sequence). The CDR3 bases are TGTGCCAGCAGCTTCGACAGGGATGGCAATCAGCCCCAGCATTTT. Its translation: CASSFDRDGNQPQHF.

The chain has TRBV7-6 and TRBJ2-7; 7 nucleotides align to TRBD1. The CDR3 sequence is 15 residues long. With V trimmed by 0 bases and J by 0 bases, 2 bases remained unmatched. CDR1 and CDR2 from the germline V gene are SGHVS and FNYEAQ. CDR3 loop: CASSLAAGGSYEQYF. Written as DNA, the CDR3 is TGTGCCAGCAGCTTAGCGGCAGGGGGCTCCTACGAGCAGTACTTC.

This clone was observed a handful of times. The chain recombines TRBV4-1 with TRBJ2-7; no firm D call. Trimming pared 2 bases from V and 6 bases from J, leaving 8 bases between. The germline V gene encodes CDR1 MGHRA and CDR2 YSYEKL. The CDR3 has 12 amino acids. This CDR3 reads CASSQRVGEQYF. CDR3 DNA: TGCGCCAGCAGCCAAAGAGTCGGCGAGCAGTACTTC.

This clone has a single count. The V gene is TRBV6-6, the J gene TRBJ2-7; D not resolved. In germline, CDR1 is MNHNY, CDR2 SVGAGI (reference sequence). V gave up 5 bases and J gave up 0 bases, with 20 bases separating them. The CDR3 has 17 residues. CDR3 sequence reads: CASSPSEGSRSSYEQYF. In DNA, the CDR3 is TGTGCCAGCAGTCCTTCCGAAGGAAGTCGAAGCTCCTACGAGCAGTACTTC.

This clone was seen more than once but under ten times. The V and J genes are TRBV14 and TRBJ2-3; 8 positions agree with TRBD2. V trimming: 4 bases; J trimming: 5 bases; junction bases outside the gene matches: 14. Germline CDR1 reads SGHDN; CDR2 reads FVKESK. This CDR3 contains 17 residues. In nucleotides, the CDR3 is TGTGCCAGCAGCCGTTCTGGTGCAGCGGGAGATAGAGATACGCAGTATTTT. Encoded protein: CASSRSGAAGDRDTQYF. Filled out from reference TRBV14 and TRBJ2-3, the complete variable domain reads EAGVTQFPSHSVIEKGQTVTLRCDPISGHDNLYWYRRVMGKEIKFLLHFVKESKQDESGMPNNRFLAERTGGTYSTLKVQPAELEDSGVYFCASSRSGAAGDRDTQYFGPGTRLTVL.

The V gene is TRBV21-1, the J gene TRBJ2-7; the table's D gene call, TRBD1, was not cross checked with the DNA. TRBV21-1 is classified as a pseudogene. The CDR3 extends over 13 amino acids. CDR3 residues: CASSKGLQEKQYF. For the CDR3, the DNA is TGTGCCAGCAGCAAAGGGCTACAGGAAAAGCAGTACTTC.

This chain connects TRBV29-1 to TRBJ1-1; no reliable D call. The CDR3 is 12 residues long. The V gene's germline CDR1 is SQVTM and CDR2 ANQGSEA. V shed 2 bases and J shed 0 bases, with 4 bases lying between them. The CDR3: CSVEILNTEAFF. CDR3 coding DNA: TGCAGCGTTGAAATCTTGAACACTGAAGCTTTCTTT.

This clone appeared a single time. The chain has TRBV7-2 and TRBJ1-1; possible D gene TRBD1, 6 bases. CDR3 length: 12 amino acids. Germline V gene lookup returns CDR1 SGHTA and CDR2 FQGNSA. With 5 bases removed from V and 6 bases from J, the gap between germline ends came to 10 bases. For the CDR3, the DNA is TGTGCCAGCAGCCTCAACAGGGCTGAAGCTTTCTTT. Its translation: CASSLNRAEAFF.

The chain combines TRBV5-8 with TRBJ1-3; D gene unclear. CDR1 and CDR2 (germline): SGHTS, YDEGEE. CDR3 length: 15 residues. V was trimmed by 3 bases and J by 0 bases, leaving 10 bases between them. CDR3 bases: TGTGCCAGCAGCTACGACCGATTCTCTGGAAACACCATATATTTT. Amino acid sequence: CASSYDRFSGNTIYF.

CDR3 bases: TGTGCCAGCAGCTCCGGACTGGGTGGGACTAATGAAAAACTGTTTTTT. Residues: CASSSGLGGTNEKLFF. This chain connects TRBV7-9 to TRBJ1-4; D gene uncertain. CDR1 SEHNR and CDR2 FQNEAQ come from the germline V gene (reference sequence). The V end was cut by 4 bases, the J end by 2 bases, with 14 bases between. The CDR3 has 16 amino acids.